The 5 T cell receptor beta chains listed next were all sequenced from one sample in a study of blood T cell repertoires in COVID-19. Clones were read by immunoSEQ multiplex PCR, and TCRdb kept only the in-frame ones, dropping some. The sample records fewer than 150,000 clones, less than 85% being singletons. Sequencing used peripheral blood. Source of these receptors: an elderly woman in a cohort sampled during active or convalescent COVID-19.

This clone was detected only once. The rearrangement uses TRBV11-2 and TRBJ2-7, with TRBD2 as a possible D gene (6 bases). This CDR3 region has 15 residues. Trimming pared 2 bases from V and 0 bases from J, leaving 11 bases between. Germline V gene sequence: CDR1 SGHAT, CDR2 FQNNGV. DNA for the CDR3: TGTGCCAGCAGCTTAATTGCGGGGCCCTCCTACGAGCAGTACGTC. The encoded protein is CASSLIAGPSYEQYV.

CDR3 sequence (DNA): TGCGCCAGCAGCCAAGTCGAACAGCGGGGGGAAAAACTGTTTTTT. It yields the protein CASSQVEQRGEKLFF. The chain uses TRBV4-1 and TRBJ1-4; D might be TRBD1 (5 bases). V was cut by 1 base and J by 8 bases, with 14 bases left in between. The CDR3 sequence is 15 residues long. Germline CDR1 reads MGHRA; CDR2 reads YSYEKL.

The V gene is TRBV7-2, the J gene TRBJ1-2, with TRBD1 identical over 7 bases. CDR1 is SGHTA and CDR2 is FQGNSA in the germline V gene. V trimming: 5 bases; J trimming: 2 bases; junction bases outside the gene matches: 8. This CDR3 is built from 15 residues. The CDR3 sequence: CASSQSSTGNYGYTF. CDR3 DNA: TGTGCCAGCAGCCAATCATCGACAGGGAACTATGGCTACACCTTC.

This clone occurred once. This chain uses TRBV19 with TRBJ1-2, with D tentatively TRBD1 (6 bases). Trimming took 3 bases from V and 8 from J, leaving 13 bases between them. CDR3 length: 13 amino acids. CDR1 is LNHDA and CDR2 is SQIVND in the germline V gene (reference sequence). The CDR3 protein is CASSMSRGHGYTF. The CDR3 nucleotides read TGTGCCAGTAGTATGTCCAGGGGTCACGGCTACACCTTC.

The chain carries TRBV6-5 and TRBJ2-3; D unresolved. Looked up from germline, CDR1 is MNHEY and CDR2 is SVGAGI. V was pared by 6 bases and J by 2 bases, with 9 bases between. The CDR3 loop spans 13 amino acids. CDR3 amino acids: CASSDFNTDTQYF. CDR3 DNA sequence: TGTGCCAGCAGCGACTTTAACACAGATACGCAGTATTTT.